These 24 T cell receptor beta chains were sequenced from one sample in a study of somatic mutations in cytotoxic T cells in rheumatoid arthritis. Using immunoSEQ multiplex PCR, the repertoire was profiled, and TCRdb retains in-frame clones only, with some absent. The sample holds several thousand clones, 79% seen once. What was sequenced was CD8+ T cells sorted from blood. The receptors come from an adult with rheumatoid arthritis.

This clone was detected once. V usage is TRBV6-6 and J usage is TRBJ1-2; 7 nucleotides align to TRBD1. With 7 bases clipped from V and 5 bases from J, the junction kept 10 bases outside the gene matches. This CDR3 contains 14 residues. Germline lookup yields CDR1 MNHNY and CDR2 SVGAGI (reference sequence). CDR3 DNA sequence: TGTGCCAGCACCTCCCCCACAGGGGTTTATGGCTACACCTTC. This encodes CASTSPTGVYGYTF.

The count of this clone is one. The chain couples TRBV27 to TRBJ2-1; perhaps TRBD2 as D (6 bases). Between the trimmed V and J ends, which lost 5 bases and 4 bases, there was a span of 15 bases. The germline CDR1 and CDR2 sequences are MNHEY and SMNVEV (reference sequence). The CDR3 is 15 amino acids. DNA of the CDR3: TGTGCCAGCAGTCCTGGGACTGGCTCATACAATGAGCAGTTCTTC. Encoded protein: CASSPGTGSYNEQFF.

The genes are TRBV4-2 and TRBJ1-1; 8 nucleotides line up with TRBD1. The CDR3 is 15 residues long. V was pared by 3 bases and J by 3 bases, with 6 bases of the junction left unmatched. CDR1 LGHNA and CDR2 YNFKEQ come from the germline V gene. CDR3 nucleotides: TGTGCCAGCAGCCATGCCCAGACAGGGGACACTGAAGCTTTCTTT. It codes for CASSHAQTGDTEAFF.

The CDR3 bases are TGCAGCGTTGTAAACAGGGTCACTGAAGCTTTCTTT. Translated: CSVVNRVTEAFF. The chain recombines TRBV29-1 with TRBJ1-1; TRBD1 might be the D (6 bases). The V and J ends lost 4 bases and 4 bases respectively, with 10 bases between them. This CDR3 has 12 amino acids. In germline, CDR1 is SQVTM, CDR2 ANQGSEA.

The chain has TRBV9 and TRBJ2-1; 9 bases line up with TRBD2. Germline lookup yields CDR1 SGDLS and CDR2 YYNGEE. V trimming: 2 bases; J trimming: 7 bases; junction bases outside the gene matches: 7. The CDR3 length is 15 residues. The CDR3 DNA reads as TGTGCCAGCAGCGTTAGCGGGAGCCCCGGAAATGAGCAGTTCTTC. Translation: CASSVSGSPGNEQFF.

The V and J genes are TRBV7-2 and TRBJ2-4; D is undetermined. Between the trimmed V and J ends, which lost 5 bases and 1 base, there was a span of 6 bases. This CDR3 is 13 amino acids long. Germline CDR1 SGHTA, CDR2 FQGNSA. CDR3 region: CASSPGAKNIQYF. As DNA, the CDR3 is TGTGCCAGCAGCCCCGGGGCCAAAAACATTCAGTACTTC. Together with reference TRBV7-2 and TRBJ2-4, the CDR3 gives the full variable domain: GAGVSQSPSNKVTEKGKDVELRCDPISGHTALYWYRQSLGQGLEFLIYFQGNSAPDKSGLPSDRFSAERTGGSVSTLTIQRTQQEDSAVYLCASSPGAKNIQYFGAGTRLSVL.

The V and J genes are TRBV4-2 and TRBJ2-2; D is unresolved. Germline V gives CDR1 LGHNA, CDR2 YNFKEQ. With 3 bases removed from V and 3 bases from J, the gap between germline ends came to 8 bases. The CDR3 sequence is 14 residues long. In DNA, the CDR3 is TGTGCCAGCAGCCATTTGGCGGACACCGGGGAGCTGTTTTTT. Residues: CASSHLADTGELFF.

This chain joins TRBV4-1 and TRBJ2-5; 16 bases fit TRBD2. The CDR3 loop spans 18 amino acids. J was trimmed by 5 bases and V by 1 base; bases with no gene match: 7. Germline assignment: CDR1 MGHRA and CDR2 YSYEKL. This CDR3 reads CASSQAGLAGGPAETQYF. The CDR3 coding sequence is TGCGCCAGCAGCCAAGCGGGACTAGCGGGGGGGCCGGCGGAGACCCAGTACTTC.

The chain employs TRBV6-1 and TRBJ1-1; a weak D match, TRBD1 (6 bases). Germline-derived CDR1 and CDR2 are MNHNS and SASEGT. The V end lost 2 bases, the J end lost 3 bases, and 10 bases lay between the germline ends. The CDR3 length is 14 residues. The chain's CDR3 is CASSELGQYTEAFF. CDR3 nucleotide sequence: TGTGCCAGCAGTGAACTGGGACAATACACTGAAGCTTTCTTT.

The CDR3 bases are TGTGCCAGCAGCCCGGGACAGGGAACAGATACGCAGTATTTT. Its protein product is CASSPGQGTDTQYF. The chain has TRBV14 and TRBJ2-3; 9 positions agree with TRBD1. Germline lookup yields CDR1 SGHDN and CDR2 FVKESK. Germline trimming cut 4 bases from V and 3 bases from J; bases unmatched to any gene: 2. CDR3 size: 14 residues. Full variable domain (missing parts from reference TRBV14 and TRBJ2-3): EAGVTQFPSHSVIEKGQTVTLRCDPISGHDNLYWYRRVMGKEIKFLLHFVKESKQDESGMPNNRFLAERTGGTYSTLKVQPAELEDSGVYFCASSPGQGTDTQYFGPGTRLTVL.

Written as DNA, the CDR3 is TGTGCCAGCAGCTCAGGACAGGGGGCGAATGGCTACACCTTC. This translates into CASSSGQGANGYTF. This chain links TRBV5-4 with TRBJ1-2; 11 bases match TRBD1. Germline CDR1 is SGHNT and CDR2 is YYREEE (reference sequence). The ends lost 3 bases at V and 6 bases at J; junction bases unmatched: 4. The CDR3 covers 14 residues.

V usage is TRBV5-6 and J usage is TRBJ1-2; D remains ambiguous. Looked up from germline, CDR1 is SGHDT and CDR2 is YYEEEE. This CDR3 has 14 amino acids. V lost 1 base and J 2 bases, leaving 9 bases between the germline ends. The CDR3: CASSLHLRNYGYTF. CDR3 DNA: TGTGCCAGCAGCTTGCACTTAAGGAACTATGGCTACACCTTC.

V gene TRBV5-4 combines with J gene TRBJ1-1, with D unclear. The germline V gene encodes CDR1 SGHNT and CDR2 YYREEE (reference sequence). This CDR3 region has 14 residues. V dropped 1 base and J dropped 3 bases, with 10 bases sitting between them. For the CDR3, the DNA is TGTGCCAGCAGCTTGAGTCAGAAATACACTGAAGCTTTCTTT. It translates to CASSLSQKYTEAFF. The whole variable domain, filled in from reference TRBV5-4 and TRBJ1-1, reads ETGVTQSPTHLIKTRGQQVTLRCSSQSGHNTVSWYQQALGQGPQFIFQYYREEENGRGNFPPRFSGLQFPNYSSELNVNALELDDSALYLCASSLSQKYTEAFFGQGTRLTVV.

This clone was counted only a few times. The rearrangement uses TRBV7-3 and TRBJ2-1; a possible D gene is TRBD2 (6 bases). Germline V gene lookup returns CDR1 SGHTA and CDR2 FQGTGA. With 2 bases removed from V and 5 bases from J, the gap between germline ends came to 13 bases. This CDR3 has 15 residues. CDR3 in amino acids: CASSLSSGVNNEQFF. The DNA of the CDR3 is TGTGCCAGCAGCTTATCCTCGGGAGTGAACAATGAGCAGTTCTTC.

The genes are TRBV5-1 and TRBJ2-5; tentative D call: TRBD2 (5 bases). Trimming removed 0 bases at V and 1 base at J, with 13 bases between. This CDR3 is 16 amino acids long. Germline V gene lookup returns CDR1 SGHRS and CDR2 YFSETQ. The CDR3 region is CASSLEPAGGQETQYF. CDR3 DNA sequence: TGCGCCAGCAGCTTGGAACCTGCGGGCGGCCAAGAGACCCAGTACTTC.

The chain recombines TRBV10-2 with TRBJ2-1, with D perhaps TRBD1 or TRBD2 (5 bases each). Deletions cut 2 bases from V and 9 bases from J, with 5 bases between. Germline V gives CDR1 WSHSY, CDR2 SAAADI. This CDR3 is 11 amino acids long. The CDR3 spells CASSEGGEQFF. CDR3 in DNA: TGCGCCAGCAGTGAGGGGGGTGAGCAGTTCTTC.

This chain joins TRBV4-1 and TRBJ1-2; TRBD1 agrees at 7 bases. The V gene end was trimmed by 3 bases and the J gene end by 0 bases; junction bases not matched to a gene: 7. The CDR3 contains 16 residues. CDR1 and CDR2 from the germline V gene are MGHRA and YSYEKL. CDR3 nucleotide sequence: TGCGCCAGCAGCCAGCCCCGACAGGGATCTAACTATGGCTACACCTTC. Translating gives CASSQPRQGSNYGYTF.

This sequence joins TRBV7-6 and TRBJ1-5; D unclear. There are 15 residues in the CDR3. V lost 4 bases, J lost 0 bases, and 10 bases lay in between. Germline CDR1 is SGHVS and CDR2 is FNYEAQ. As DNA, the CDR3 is TGTGCCAGCAGCTCCGACGGTAGTAGCAATCAGCCCCAGCATTTT. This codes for CASSSDGSSNQPQHF.

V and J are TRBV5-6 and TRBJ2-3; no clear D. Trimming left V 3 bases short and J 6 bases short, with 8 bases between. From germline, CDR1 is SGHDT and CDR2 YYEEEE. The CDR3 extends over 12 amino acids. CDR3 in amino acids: CASSSLPDTQYF. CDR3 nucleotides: TGTGCCAGCAGCTCCCTCCCGGATACGCAGTATTTT.

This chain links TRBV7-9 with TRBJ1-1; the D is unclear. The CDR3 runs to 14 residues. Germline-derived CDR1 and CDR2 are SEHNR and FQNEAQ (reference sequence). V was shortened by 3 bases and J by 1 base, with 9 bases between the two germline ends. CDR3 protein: CASSFTGKNTEAFF. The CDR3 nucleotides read TGTGCCAGCAGCTTCACTGGTAAGAACACTGAAGCTTTCTTT.

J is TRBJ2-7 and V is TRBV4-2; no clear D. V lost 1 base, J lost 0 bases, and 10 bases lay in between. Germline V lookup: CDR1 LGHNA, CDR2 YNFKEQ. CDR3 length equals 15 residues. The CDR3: CASSQGQRSSYEQYF. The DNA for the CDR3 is TGTGCCAGCAGCCAAGGTCAGAGGAGCTCCTACGAGCAGTACTTC.

The CDR3 loop is CAISRTGRGLLVTEAFF. CDR3 coding DNA: TGTGCCATCAGTCGGACAGGGAGGGGGTTATTGGTCACTGAAGCTTTCTTT. The genes are TRBV10-3 and TRBJ1-1; TRBD1 aligns across 8 bases. The junction had 15 bases not matched to a gene; V was cut back by 5 bases and J by 4 bases. Germline V CDR1 and CDR2: ENHRY, SYGVKD. This CDR3 spans 17 amino acids.

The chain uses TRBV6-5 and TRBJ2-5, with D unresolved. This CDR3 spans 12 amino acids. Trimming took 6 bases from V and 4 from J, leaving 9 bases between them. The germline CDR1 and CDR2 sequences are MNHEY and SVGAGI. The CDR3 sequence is CASRGPGETQYF. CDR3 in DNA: TGTGCCAGCAGGGGCCCTGGAGAGACCCAGTACTTC.

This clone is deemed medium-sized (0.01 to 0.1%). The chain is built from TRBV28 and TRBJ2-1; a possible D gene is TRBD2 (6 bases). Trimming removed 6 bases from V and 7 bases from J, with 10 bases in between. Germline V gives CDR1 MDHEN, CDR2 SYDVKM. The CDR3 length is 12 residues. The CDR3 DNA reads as TGTGCCAGCAGCCGGGGGAGGAATGAGCAGTTCTTC. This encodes CASSRGRNEQFF.